This T cell receptor beta chain stems from a study of blood T cell repertoires in COVID-19. Study-wide context: Spain, Italy and the United States supplied samples that represented acute and convalescent COVID-19. From T cells, B-cell-depleted T cells, or PBMCs came the material, which was cDNA or gDNA.

In the original processing: Quantification of nucleated cells was approximated via reference gene primer amplification. Assay used: immunoSEQ multiplex PCR; TCRdb lists only in-frame clones, some missing. V and J calls and clone size are given by that table; D and trimming were obtained from the DNA. Of some 74,000 clones in the sample, 88% were seen once. This CDR3 region has 16 residues. Between the trimmed V and J ends, which lost 8 bases and 8 bases, there was a span of 25 bases. Germline CDR1 is MDHEN and CDR2 is SYDVKM. The chain links TRBV28 to TRBJ1-3; TRBD1 is a possible D gene (6 bases). The clonotype comes from a man aged 45-60 years with acute or convalescent COVID-19. Sequencing was performed on peripheral blood. CDR3 nucleotides: TGTGCCAGCCAACGGACAGATTTTATCCGGGGAGACACCATATATTTT. As protein: CASQRTDFIRGDTIYF.